This TCR beta chain was sequenced in a study of CD8 T cells in Susac syndrome. This clonotype was found once. Reverse transcription of roughly 0.5 to 1 ug RNA was carried out with random hexamers. In TCRdb, the immunoSEQ multiplex PCR reads were re-called with MiXCR into one record per CDR3 protein. The sample records roughly 120,000 distinct CDR3 sequences, around 94% being singletons. The CDR3 is 17 residues long. V was clipped by 4 bases and J by 1 base; unmatched bases: 12. CDR1 is SQVTM and CDR2 is ANQGSEA in the germline V gene. The receptor was derived from a human donor in good health. Material for sequencing was CD4+ T cells from PBMCs. This chain links TRBV29-1 with TRBJ2-3, with 9 bases fitting TRBD2. CDR3 sequence (DNA): TGCAGCGTTGGCCCCTTGGGGCGGGAGGGCGGCACAGATACGCAGTATTTT. It yields the protein CSVGPLGREGGTDTQYF.